The next 8 T cell receptor beta chains were all read from a single sample in a study of CD8 T cells in ankylosing spondylitis. TCRdb reprocessed the 5' RACE reads with MiXCR, giving one entry per CDR3 protein. The table lists approximately 180,000 distinct CDR3 sequences, 15% to 20% of them singletons. The sequenced sample consisted of blood, either unsorted or a sorted T cell fraction (not recorded which). Receptor source: a male donor under 30 with ankylosing spondylitis or in good health (not recorded which).

This clonotype was recorded many times. The chain is built from TRBV20-1 and TRBJ1-1, with TRBD1 identical over 7 bases. Looked up from germline, CDR1 is DFQATT and CDR2 is SNEGSKA (reference sequence). The V and J ends lost 3 bases and 3 bases, in that order; junction bases with no gene match: 7. The CDR3 contains 14 residues. The CDR3 bases are TGCAGTGCTAGCGACAGGGTATCGGACACTGAAGCTTTCTTT. Translating it yields CSASDRVSDTEAFF.

This clonotype was seen repeatedly, ten times or more. The rearrangement joins TRBV6-2 or TRBV6-3 to TRBJ2-1; 11 bases align to TRBD2. V lost 2 bases to trimming and J lost 5 bases; unmatched junction nucleotides: 14. Germline assignment: CDR1 MNHEY and CDR2 SVGEGT. This CDR3 spans 19 amino acids. CDR3 DNA: TGTGCCAGCAGTTACCCTTCGGCTAGCGGGAGGAGTGGGGACAATGAGCAGTTCTTC. Its translation: CASSYPSASGRSGDNEQFF.

This clonotype was counted many times. The chain joins TRBV12-3 or TRBV12-4 to TRBJ2-3, with D possibly TRBD2 on 6 matching bases. CDR3 length: 15 residues. V lost 6 bases and J lost 0, with 13 bases in between. The CDR3 sequence: CASSDPGTSTDTQYF. CDR3 DNA: TGTGCCAGCAGCGACCCCGGGACTAGCACAGATACGCAGTATTTT.

This clonotype has ten or more counts. The chain is built from TRBV9 and TRBJ2-5; no definite D call. Trimming took off 2 bases at V and 2 bases at J, with 10 bases between the two ends. Germline V CDR1 and CDR2: SGDLS, YYNGEE. CDR3 length equals 14 residues. CDR3 loop: CASSVSPLQETQYF. The CDR3 DNA reads TGTGCCAGCAGCGTGTCCCCCTTACAAGAGACCCAGTACTTC.

At least ten counts were recorded for this clonotype. The rearrangement joins TRBV6-6 to TRBJ2-5, with D unresolved. The germline V gene encodes CDR1 MNHNY and CDR2 SVGAGI (reference sequence). The V end lost 2 bases, the J end lost 2 bases, and 9 bases lay between the germline ends. The CDR3 runs 14 residues. The CDR3 loop reads CASSYGYQQETQYF. The CDR3 bases are TGTGCCAGCAGTTACGGCTACCAACAAGAGACCCAGTACTTC.

This clonotype was counted at least ten times. This chain connects TRBV3-1 to TRBJ2-5; no clear D. The CDR3 extends over 13 amino acids. V was shortened by 1 base and J by 2 bases, with 5 bases between the two germline ends. Germline V gives CDR1 LGHDT, CDR2 YNNKEL (reference sequence). The DNA for the CDR3 is TGTGCCAGCAGCCAAGCTAGGCAAGAGACCCAGTACTTC. Protein product: CASSQARQETQYF.

This clonotype has a count of ten or more. The V and J genes are TRBV12-3 or TRBV12-4 and TRBJ2-7; 13 bases are shared with TRBD2. Trimming at V came to 5 bases and at J to 5 bases, leaving 12 bases not matched to a gene. This CDR3 has 17 residues. The CDR3 sequence is CASSLVGLAGAINEQYF. The CDR3 coding sequence is TGTGCCAGCAGTCTCGTCGGACTAGCGGGAGCGATAAACGAGCAGTACTTC.

This clonotype was seen ten or more times. The V call is TRBV12-3 or TRBV12-4, the J call TRBJ2-2; unclear D gene. This CDR3 contains 13 residues. Trimming removed 3 bases at V and 5 bases at J, with 7 bases between. CDR3 sequence (DNA): TGTGCCAGCAGTTTGGAAAGGACCGGGGAGCTGTTTTTT. It codes for CASSLERTGELFF.